This TCR beta chain originates from a study of T-cell memory formation after mild COVID-19. On the study more broadly: In these data, TCR clusters were largely donor specific.

Germline CDR1 and CDR2: SEHNR and FQNEAQ (reference sequence). This CDR3 is built from 12 residues. Trimming cost V 3 bases and J 3 bases, with 5 bases left between them. This clonotype was picked up many times. Antigen unknown. TCRdb itself ran the 5' RACE reads through MiXCR, one entry per CDR3 protein. The profile shows about 430,000 distinct CDR3 sequences, about a sixth of them singletons. The study, taken as a whole, reports: Clonal second-wave expansions that peaked on day 37 had unconfirmed SARS-CoV-2 specificity. Mainly CM and EM harbored the contracting CD4+ clones; mainly EMRA harbored the CD8+ ones.

V usage is TRBV7-9 and J usage is TRBJ2-5; D is undetermined. The sequence was obtained from a man between 18 and 29 years old who had mild COVID-19 (a few samples of this study predate the infection). Cell type and time point are not known. What was sequenced was PBMCs or a T cell subset sorted from them (not recorded which). The CDR3 DNA is TGTGCCAGCAGCTTCCGGGAAGAGACCCAGTACTTC. Its protein product is CASSFREETQYF.